This is a list of T cell receptor beta chains from one sample in a study of T cell responses to AZD1222 COVID-19 vaccine. Generated by immunoSEQ multiplex PCR, the TCRdb table keeps only in-frame clones and is missing some. The table shows 95,000 to 150,000 clones, with roughly 91% occurring only once. The material was peripheral blood, obtained on day 0 of MenACWY control vaccination. These receptors all come from an adult in good health. CDR3s include the opening cysteine and the closing phenylalanine or tryptophan. D genes are given only for firm matches. Size tells how often a clone was seen (once, few, many) or the class of an expanded clone, and some rows leave it out.

J,size,V,D,DNA,CDR3
TRBJ2-2,.,TRBV12-3/TRBV12-4,.,TGTGCCAGCAGCTACCACACCGGGGAGCTGTTTTTT,CASSYHTGELFF
TRBJ2-5,.,TRBV5-1,TRBD1,TGCGCCAGCAGCCCGGGACAGGGGGCGATTGGGTCCGAGACCCAGTACTTC,CASSPGQGAIGSETQYF
TRBJ2-5,.,TRBV7-9,.,TGTGCCAGCAGCTTAGTGGCCCAGCGGCAAGAGACCCAGTACTTC,CASSLVAQRQETQYF
TRBJ2-5,once,TRBV6-5,TRBD1,TGTGCCAGCAGTTACGGGACAGAAGAGACCCAGTACTTC,CASSYGTEETQYF
TRBJ1-3,once,TRBV6-5,TRBD1,TGTGCCAGCAGGGACAGGGTCTCTGGAAACACCATATATTTT,CASRDRVSGNTIYF
TRBJ2-1,.,TRBV7-6,.,TGTGCCAGCAGCCCAACTTCTAGCTCCTACAATGAGCAGTTCTTC,CASSPTSSSYNEQFF
TRBJ2-5,.,TRBV9,.,TGTGCCAGCAGCGTAGGAGTAAACCAAGAGACCCAGTACTTC,CASSVGVNQETQYF
TRBJ1-4,.,TRBV5-5,TRBD1,TGTGCCAGCAGCTTAGGGGACAGGGGGCGAATGTTTGCTTTT,CASSLGDRGRMFAF
TRBJ2-3,few,TRBV6-4,.,TGTGCCAGCAGTGACTCGATTGGCCACCCAGATACGCAGTATTTT,CASSDSIGHPDTQYF
TRBJ2-1,.,TRBV19,TRBD2,TGTGCCAGTAGCCCCGGGACTAGCAGCTACAATGAGCAGTTCTTC,CASSPGTSSYNEQFF
TRBJ1-2,.,TRBV2,TRBD1,TGTGCCAGCAGTGACCCCCGACAGGGGAACTATGGCTACACCTTC,CASSDPRQGNYGYTF
TRBJ2-7,.,TRBV27,TRBD1,TGTGCCAGCAACAAGGGGGCGGACCGAACCTACGAGCAGTACTTC,CASNKGADRTYEQYF
TRBJ1-1,.,TRBV7-2,.,TGTGCCAGCAGCCTAGAGGGGAACACTGAAGCTTTCTTT,CASSLEGNTEAFF
TRBJ2-2,.,TRBV24-1,TRBD2,TGTGCCACCAAGACTAGCGGAACGAACACCGGGGAGCTGTTTTTT,CATKTSGTNTGELFF
TRBJ2-1,.,TRBV2,TRBD2,TGTGCCAGCACTCCCAGCGGGGGCTCAGGGAATGAGCAGTTCTTC,CASTPSGGSGNEQFF
TRBJ1-5,.,TRBV28,TRBD1,TGTGCCAGCAGTGCAGGGGGACCCAGCAATCAGCCCCAGCATTTT,CASSAGGPSNQPQHF
TRBJ1-1,.,TRBV18,.,TGTGCCAGCTCACCAGATCTGATTCTGAACACTGAAGCTTTCTTT,CASSPDLILNTEAFF
TRBJ2-1,.,TRBV19,.,TGTGCCAGTAGTATGTTAGGGGGAAGCGCCTACAATGAGCAGTTCTTC,CASSMLGGSAYNEQFF
TRBJ2-3,.,TRBV24-1,.,TGTGCCACCAGTGATTCATCACTACTGGGGGCAGATACGCAGTATTTT,CATSDSSLLGADTQYF
TRBJ2-7,.,TRBV3-1/TRBV3-2,TRBD1,TGTGCCAGCAGCCAAAGGGACAGGGGCCACGAGCAGTACTTC,CASSQRDRGHEQYF
TRBJ1-2,.,TRBV29-1,.,TGCAGCGTGGAGTGGGGGGGCGCGTTCTATGGCTACACCTTC,CSVEWGGAFYGYTF
TRBJ2-5,.,TRBV18,TRBD2,TGTGCCAGCTCCCGGGGACTAGCTCAAGAGACCCAGTACTTC,CASSRGLAQETQYF
TRBJ2-7,.,TRBV19,TRBD1,TGTGCCAGTAGTAGGGCCGGGACAGGGAACGAGCAGTACTTC,CASSRAGTGNEQYF
TRBJ1-1,.,TRBV19,.,TGTGCCAGTAGTATTACAGGACAGAAACACACTGAAGCTTTCTTT,CASSITGQKHTEAFF
TRBJ1-1,.,TRBV6-6,.,TGTGCCAGCAGTTACTCCCAAGGGCCCCAGAATGAAGCTTTCTTT,CASSYSQGPQNEAFF
TRBJ2-7,.,TRBV27,TRBD1,TGTGCCAGCAGTTTCTCCCGACAGGGGACTCTCGAGCAGTACTTC,CASSFSRQGTLEQYF
TRBJ2-2,.,TRBV9,.,TGTGCCAGCAGCGTAAGGGGGAACACCGGGGAGCTGTTTTTT,CASSVRGNTGELFF
TRBJ2-1,.,TRBV5-1,TRBD2,TGCGCCAGCAGCCCGAGGCCTTTAGCGGGAGTCTCCTACAATGAGCAGTTCTTC,CASSPRPLAGVSYNEQFF
TRBJ2-7,once,TRBV6-2/TRBV6-3,TRBD2,TGTGCCAGCAGTTACTCGGTAGCGGGAGGCCCAGGGCAGCCGACCTACGAGCAGTACTTC,CASSYSVAGGPGQPTYEQYF
TRBJ2-3,once,TRBV11-2,TRBD1,TGTGCCAGCAGCCGACAGGGTCGCACAGATACGCAGTATTTT,CASSRQGRTDTQYF
TRBJ1-2,.,TRBV28,.,TGTGCCAGCAGTTTATTCTCGGGTGGATATGGCTACACCTTC,CASSLFSGGYGYTF
TRBJ2-5,.,TRBV28,TRBD1,TGTGCCAGCAGTCCGACAGGGGGCTTAGAGACCCAGTACTTC,CASSPTGGLETQYF
TRBJ1-1,once,TRBV19,TRBD1,TGTGCCAGTAGTATCTTGGGACAGGGGGATACTGAAGCTTTCTTT,CASSILGQGDTEAFF
TRBJ2-1,.,TRBV4-1,TRBD2,TGCGCCAGCAGCCAGCTAGCGGGAAACTACAATGAGCAGTTCTTC,CASSQLAGNYNEQFF
TRBJ2-7,.,TRBV27,TRBD2,TGTGCCAGCAGTTTAATACTAGCGGGAGGGCCATTTCATAGTGAGCAGTACTTC,CASSLILAGGPFHSEQYF
TRBJ1-5,.,TRBV30,TRBD1,TGTGCCTGGAGTGGGGACAGGTCCCTGGGCAATGTCTATAGCAATCAGAAGCCCCAGCATTTT,CAWSGDRSLGNVYSNQKPQHF
TRBJ2-2,once,TRBV6-5,TRBD1,TGTGCCAGCAGTAGGGGGACAGGTCCCGGGGAGCTGTTTTTT,CASSRGTGPGELFF
TRBJ2-5,.,TRBV6-5,TRBD1,TGTGCCAGCAGTTGGGGACAGGGGAAGTACCAAGAGACCCAGTACTTC,CASSWGQGKYQETQYF
TRBJ2-7,.,TRBV29-1,.,TGCAGCGTTGACTCAGCCCGCGAGCAGTACTTC,CSVDSAREQYF
TRBJ2-2,.,TRBV27,TRBD2,TGTGCCAGCAGTTTTATCCTAGCGGGAGGGGCGAACACCGGGGAGCTGTTTTTT,CASSFILAGGANTGELFF
TRBJ1-5,.,TRBV28,TRBD1,TGTGCCAGCAGAGGGGCCAGTTGGACAGGCAGTACCGGTCGGCGTCAGCCCCAGCATTTT,CASRGASWTGSTGRRQPQHF
TRBJ2-2,.,TRBV11-2,TRBD2,TGTGCCAGCAGCTTAGTTTTCTCGCTAGCGGGAGTCCGAGGCGGGGAGCTGTTTTTT,CASSLVFSLAGVRGGELFF
TRBJ2-7,.,TRBV7-2,TRBD1,TGTGCCAGCAGCTCACAACAGGGGATTGCCTACGAGCAGTACTTC,CASSSQQGIAYEQYF
TRBJ2-1,.,TRBV5-1,.,TGCGCCAGCAGCTTGGGTGGCAGCGAGCAGTTCTTC,CASSLGGSEQFF
TRBJ2-3,.,TRBV11-2,TRBD1,TGTGCCAGCAGCTTAGATCACCGGACAGGGGCCTCCACAGATACGCAGTATTTT,CASSLDHRTGASTDTQYF
TRBJ1-3,.,TRBV7-2,.,TGTGCCAGCAGCTTAGGCCATAACTCTGGAAACACCATATATTTT,CASSLGHNSGNTIYF
TRBJ2-1,.,TRBV2,TRBD2,TGTGCCAGCAGTGAAAGACTAGCGGGCTACAATGAGCAGTTCTTC,CASSERLAGYNEQFF
TRBJ2-1,.,TRBV5-1,TRBD2,TGCGCCAGCAGCTTGGCAGCGGGAGGAGCTGCTGAGCAGTTCTTC,CASSLAAGGAAEQFF
TRBJ2-7,.,TRBV4-1,TRBD1,TGCGCCAGCAGCCAAGATTCTAACAGGGGGCGTGAGCAGTACTTC,CASSQDSNRGREQYF
TRBJ2-7,.,TRBV19,.,TGTGCCAGTAGGGCTGAAGGGGGAGGGGTTGCGAACGAGCAGTACTTC,CASRAEGGGVANEQYF
TRBJ1-1,.,TRBV4-1,.,TGCGCCAGCAGCGGTCAACTACTAAACACTGAAGCTTTCTTT,CASSGQLLNTEAFF
TRBJ1-5,.,TRBV27,.,TGTGCCAGCAGTTTATTTGGGGGTGGGAATCAGCCCCAGCATTTT,CASSLFGGGNQPQHF
TRBJ2-3,.,TRBV19,.,TGTGCCAGTAGTACAGAACCCCCCTGGGGGAATACGCAGTATTTT,CASSTEPPWGNTQYF
TRBJ1-1,.,TRBV6-1,.,TGTGCCAGCAGTGAACACGGGGCCACTGAAGCTTTCTTT,CASSEHGATEAFF
TRBJ2-3,.,TRBV6-1,TRBD2,TGTGCCAGCAGTGAAGGAGGCGGGGGGGCTACAGATACGCAGTATTTT,CASSEGGGGATDTQYF